The 20 T cell receptor beta chains in this list originate from one sample, sequenced in a study of CD8 T cells in Susac syndrome. With random hexamers, reverse transcription was performed on about 0.45 to 1 ug of RNA. One entry per CDR3 protein results from TCRdb running MiXCR on the immunoSEQ multiplex PCR reads. The repertoire holds 250,000 to 350,000 distinct CDR3 sequences, with just over 90% as singletons. Input material: CD4+ T cells from PBMCs. These receptors were collected from a human donor with multiple sclerosis.

The V gene is TRBV7-2, the J gene TRBJ2-7; 8 bases match TRBD1. This CDR3 has 15 amino acids. In germline, CDR1 is SGHTA, CDR2 FQGNSA. After removal of 5 bases from V and 2 bases from J, the junction contained 8 bases not matched to a gene. The CDR3 DNA is TGTGCCAGCAGCCCGGGGACAGGCGAAACCTACGAGCAGTACTTC. It is translated as CASSPGTGETYEQYF.

J is TRBJ1-4 and V is TRBV23-1; possible D gene TRBD1, 6 bases. TRBV23-1 qualifies as an ORF whose function is uncertain. The CDR3 totals 14 residues. Trimming shortened V by 5 bases and J by 3 bases, and 10 bases separated the two germline ends. CDR3 coding DNA: TGCGCCAGCAGTACGGACAGCCCTAATGAAAAACTGTTTTTT. Its translation: CASSTDSPNEKLFF.

The V and J genes are TRBV19 and TRBJ2-1, with D hard to call. Per germline, CDR1 LNHDA and CDR2 SQIVND (reference sequence). Trimming left V 6 bases short and J 2 bases short, with 11 bases between. The CDR3 loop spans 14 amino acids. CDR3 loop: CASSRSPAYNEQFF. CDR3 coding DNA: TGTGCCAGTAGCCGGAGCCCCGCCTACAATGAGCAGTTCTTC.

The chain couples TRBV5-1 to TRBJ2-2, with TRBD2 matching over 13 bases. V trimming: 3 bases; J trimming: 11 bases; junction bases outside the gene matches: 16. The CDR3 loop spans 18 amino acids. Germline V gene lookup returns CDR1 SGHRS and CDR2 YFSETQ. The DNA of the CDR3 is TGCGCCAGCAGCTCCTCCGGGACTAGCGGGGTGACACCGATAGAGCTGTTTTTT. Encoded protein: CASSSSGTSGVTPIELFF.

This chain joins TRBV7-9 and TRBJ1-2; possibly TRBD1 for D (6 bases). The V and J ends lost 4 bases and 2 bases respectively, with 8 bases between them. Germline V gives CDR1 SEHNR, CDR2 FQNEAQ (reference sequence). The CDR3 runs to 13 residues. The CDR3 region has the DNA TGTGCCAGCAGCTCGGACAGCAACTATGGCTACACCTTC. Its translation is CASSSDSNYGYTF.

Here the CDR3 reads CASSALGGEQFF. CDR3 nucleotides: TGTGCCAGCAGCGCCCTAGGGGGTGAGCAGTTCTTC. V usage is TRBV3-1 and J usage is TRBJ2-1; a possible D gene is TRBD1 (6 bases). CDR1 is LGHDT, CDR2 YNNKEL, per germline (reference sequence). The CDR3 spans 12 residues. Trimming cost V 5 bases and J 9 bases, with 11 bases left between them.

The J gene is TRBJ2-2, the V gene TRBV20-1; TRBD2 matches 10 bases. Per the germline V gene, CDR1 is DFQATT and CDR2 is SNEGSKA (reference sequence). This CDR3 has 16 residues. V gave up 5 bases and J gave up 5 bases; unmatched junction bases: 11. The CDR3 protein is CSARKPRTSGTGELFF. The DNA of the CDR3 is TGCAGTGCTCGCAAACCTAGGACTAGCGGAACCGGGGAGCTGTTTTTT.

The V and J genes are TRBV19 and TRBJ1-4, with 8 bases lining up with TRBD1. The ends lost 6 bases at V and 5 bases at J; junction bases unmatched: 5. Germline loops: CDR1 LNHDA, CDR2 SQIVND (reference sequence). The CDR3 is 14 amino acids. CDR3 loop: CASSLQGVNEKLFF. CDR3 sequence (DNA): TGTGCCAGTAGCCTACAGGGGGTAAATGAAAAACTGTTTTTT.

The rearrangement links TRBV19 to TRBJ1-1; D possibly corresponds to TRBD1 (6 bases). This CDR3 contains 13 residues. CDR1 LNHDA and CDR2 SQIVND come from the germline V gene (reference sequence). The V end lost 7 bases, the J end lost 1 base, and 10 bases lay between the germline ends. In DNA form, the CDR3 reads TGTGCCAGTAAGCAACAGGGGAACACTGAAGCTTTCTTT. Its translation: CASKQQGNTEAFF.

This chain links TRBV5-4 with TRBJ1-1, with D maybe TRBD1 (6 bases). V dropped 4 bases and J dropped 4 bases, with 17 bases sitting between them. The CDR3 has 15 residues. CDR1 and CDR2 (germline): SGHNT, YYREEE (reference sequence). CDR3: CASSLGGGLGTEAFF. In nucleotides, the CDR3 is TGTGCCAGCAGCCTAGGGGGGGGCCTAGGCACTGAAGCTTTCTTT.

CDR3 coding DNA: TGTGCCAGCAGTGGGGCGAGGGGCGAAAGGCTAGCGGCGAACACCGGGGAGCTGTTTTTT. Its translation is CASSGARGERLAANTGELFF. The gene calls are TRBV6-1 and TRBJ2-2, with 7 bases fitting TRBD2. CDR1 and CDR2 from the germline V gene are MNHNS and SASEGT. The J segment lost 0 bases and the V segment lost 4 bases, leaving 17 bases of the junction unmatched. This CDR3 has 20 residues.

V usage is TRBV29-1 and J usage is TRBJ1-2; D gene uncertain. The V gene's germline CDR1 is SQVTM and CDR2 ANQGSEA. Trimming removed 4 bases from V and 10 bases from J, with 13 bases in between. The CDR3 consists of 11 residues. The CDR3 is CSVGTAGDYTF. CDR3 nucleotide sequence: TGCAGCGTTGGTACAGCCGGTGACTACACCTTC. Filled out from reference TRBV29-1 and TRBJ1-2, the complete variable domain reads SAVISQKPSRDICQRGTSLTIQCQVDSQVTMMFWYRQQPGQSLTLIATANQGSEATYESGFVIDKFPISRPNLTFSTLTVSNMSPEDSSIYLCSVGTAGDYTFGSGTRLTVV.

The chain recombines TRBV12-3 or TRBV12-4 with TRBJ2-7; TRBD1 matches at 7 bases. The CDR3 spans 15 residues. V was clipped by 10 bases and J by 1 base; unmatched bases: 13. The DNA for the CDR3 is TGTGCCACCGGAAAAAGGGACAGAGCGTCCTACGAGCAGTACTTC. Protein: CATGKRDRASYEQYF.

The DNA of the CDR3 is TGCAGCGCTGTAGACAGGGGAGTAGGGTACTTC. Translated, it gives CSAVDRGVGYF. The chain has TRBV29-1 and TRBJ2-4; 8 bases agree with TRBD1. The CDR3 is 11 residues long. V gave up 7 bases and J gave up 15 bases; unmatched junction bases: 11. CDR1 and CDR2 (germline): SQVTM, ANQGSEA.

The chain employs TRBV29-1 and TRBJ2-7; D perhaps matches TRBD1 (6 bases). CDR3 length: 14 residues. V was cut by 7 bases and J by 1 base, with 17 bases left in between. Looked up from germline, CDR1 is SQVTM and CDR2 is ANQGSEA. CDR3 sequence reads: CSATPGQASYEQYF. CDR3 DNA: TGCAGCGCCACACCGGGACAAGCATCCTACGAGCAGTACTTC.

The chain employs TRBV7-2 and TRBJ2-1; D call uncertain. Deletions cut 4 bases from V and 6 bases from J, with 10 bases between. The CDR3 is 13 amino acids. Germline-derived CDR1 and CDR2 are SGHTA and FQGNSA. DNA for the CDR3: TGTGCCAGCAGCTCGTCCCCCCTCAATGAGCAGTTCTTC. Protein sequence: CASSSSPLNEQFF.

This chain joins TRBV7-9 and TRBJ1-2; D might be TRBD1 (5 bases). Deletions cut 5 bases from V and 3 bases from J, with 13 bases between. The CDR3 contains 14 residues. Looked up from germline, CDR1 is SEHNR and CDR2 is FQNEAQ (reference sequence). The CDR3 protein is CASSPPGRYYGYTF. The CDR3 DNA reads as TGTGCCAGCAGCCCCCCGGGACGGTACTATGGCTACACCTTC.

This rearrangement joins TRBV14 to TRBJ1-1; unclear D gene. Germline loops: CDR1 SGHDN, CDR2 FVKESK. V was cut by 2 bases and J by 6 bases, with 13 bases left in between. This CDR3 has 14 residues. CDR3 sequence: CASSQLDGRAEAFF. Written as DNA, the CDR3 is TGTGCCAGCAGCCAACTGGACGGGCGCGCTGAAGCTTTCTTT.

The genes are TRBV4-3 and TRBJ2-3; TRBD1 matches 7 bases. The trim removed 4 bases at V and 5 bases at J, leaving 12 bases unmatched. Germline V gene data show CDR1 as LGHNA and CDR2 as YSLEER. The CDR3 is 16 amino acids. DNA for the CDR3: TGCGCCAGCAGCCGGATCCTCGGACAGGCGGAAGATACGCAGTATTTT. Translation: CASSRILGQAEDTQYF.

This chain joins TRBV9 and TRBJ2-3; 7 bases map to TRBD2. CDR1 and CDR2 (germline): SGDLS, YYNGEE. V lost 3 bases and J lost 0; bases outside the gene matches: 4. The CDR3 sequence is 15 residues long. CDR3 amino acids: CASSGTSLSTDTQYF. The CDR3 region has the DNA TGTGCCAGCAGCGGGACTAGTCTGAGCACAGATACGCAGTATTTT.